This is a list of T cell receptor beta chains from one sample in a study of technical replicates of blood from several donors. Method: immunoSEQ multiplex PCR; TCRdb's copy keeps in-frame clones and lacks some. The table shows about 75,000 clones, with 90% to 95% occurring only once. Sequencing used T cells isolated from PBMCs. The source is a human donor in good health. Some clones in this sample may be carry-over from other donors' samples. Both conserved end residues are part of each CDR3. The order of the fields is J gene, D gene, V gene, CDR3 length, clone size, CDR3 protein, CDR3 DNA. The D gene is left open where the match is weak. The size of a clone is reported for some rows only, either as once, few or many, or as a class for expanded clones.

TRBJ1-4	.	TRBV7-8	16	.	CASSFFSRARNEKLFF	TGTGCCAGCAGCTTTTTCAGCCGCGCGAGGAATGAAAAACTGTTTTTT
TRBJ2-3	.	TRBV23-1	17	.	CASSRRTESICTDTQYF	TGCGCCAGCAGTCGCAGGACAGAAAGCATATGCACAGATACGCAGTATTTT
TRBJ1-4	.	TRBV28	13	.	CASSSFVSEKLFF	TGTGCCAGCAGTTCTTTCGTGAGTGAAAAACTGTTTTTT
TRBJ1-1	TRBD1	TRBV5-1	15	.	CASSSAPGTGIEAFF	TGCGCCAGCAGCTCGGCGCCCGGGACAGGGATTGAAGCTTTCTTT
TRBJ2-5	.	TRBV9	15	.	CASSHGGTAQETQYF	TGTGCCAGCAGCCATGGGGGCACCGCTCAAGAGACCCAGTACTTC
TRBJ2-3	.	TRBV6-6	14	.	CASSQAPNTDTQYF	TGTGCCAGCAGCCAGGCCCCAAACACAGATACGCAGTATTTT
TRBJ2-3	TRBD2	TRBV7-8	19	.	CASSLGGLSSGARTDTQYF	TGTGCCAGCAGCTTAGGAGGACTGTCTAGCGGGGCTCGAACAGATACGCAGTATTTT
TRBJ1-2	.	TRBV18	11	.	CASPRDNGYTF	TGTGCCAGCCCTCGTGACAACGGCTACACCTTC
TRBJ2-7	.	TRBV19	14	.	CASSERTLSYEQYF	TGTGCCAGTAGTGAGAGGACACTTTCCTACGAGCAGTACTTC
TRBJ1-2	.	TRBV10-3	13	once	CAITLDRYQGYTF	TGTGCCATCACCCTCGACAGGTATCAAGGCTACACCTTC
TRBJ2-1	TRBD2	TRBV5-1	14	.	CASRRTSGEVEQFF	TGCGCCAGCAGAAGGACTAGCGGGGAGGTTGAGCAGTTCTTC
TRBJ1-1	TRBD1	TRBV19	15	.	CASSGTGGLNTEAFF	TGTGCCAGTAGTGGCACAGGGGGTCTGAACACTGAAGCTTTCTTT
TRBJ2-4	.	TRBV7-2	15	.	CASSLVGWTLNIQYF	TGTGCCAGCAGCTTAGTAGGGTGGACTCTGAACATTCAGTACTTC
TRBJ1-1	.	TRBV19	13	.	CASITDTNTEAFF	TGTGCCAGTATAACTGACACTAACACTGAAGCTTTCTTT
TRBJ2-7	.	TRBV4-1	13	.	CASSHAGGYEQYF	TGCGCCAGCAGCCACGCCGGCGGATACGAGCAGTACTTC
TRBJ1-3	.	TRBV5-1	19	.	CASSLVWPKDRFPGNTIYF	TGCGCCAGCAGCTTGGTCTGGCCGAAAGACAGGTTTCCTGGAAACACCATATATTTT
TRBJ1-4	.	TRBV6-1	15	few	CASSERPMIGEKLFF	TGTGCCAGCAGCGAACGACCCATGATCGGGGAAAAACTGTTTTTT
TRBJ2-1	.	TRBV27	13	.	CASSLIAYNEQFF	TGTGCCAGCAGTTTAATAGCGTACAATGAGCAGTTCTTC
TRBJ1-2	.	TRBV10-3	12	.	CAISGRTGGYTF	TGTGCCATCAGTGGAAGGACGGGGGGCTACACCTTC
TRBJ2-5	.	TRBV5-1	16	once	CASSFGAVVQQETQYF	TGCGCCAGCAGCTTTGGGGCCGTAGTACAGCAAGAGACCCAGTACTTC
TRBJ2-1	TRBD2	TRBV27	17	.	CASSLKRAGGPYNEQFF	TGTGCCAGCAGTTTAAAGCGAGCGGGAGGGCCCTACAATGAGCAGTTCTTC
TRBJ2-2	TRBD2	TRBV15	17	.	CATSSGLAGGQTGELFF	TGTGCCACCAGCAGTGGACTAGCGGGGGGGCAGACCGGGGAGCTGTTTTTT
TRBJ2-3	.	TRBV19	15	.	CASSIATAGTDTQYF	TGTGCCAGTAGTATCGCGACAGCAGGGACAGATACGCAGTATTTT
TRBJ2-7	TRBD2	TRBV5-1	15	once	CASSLGSRGVSEQYF	TGCGCCAGCAGCTTGGGAAGTCGGGGGGTAAGCGAGCAGTACTTC
TRBJ2-3	.	TRBV7-9	14	.	CASSLVVGTDTQYF	TGTGCCAGCAGCTTAGTGGTAGGCACAGATACGCAGTATTTT
TRBJ1-1	.	TRBV2	14	.	CASTGGRVSTEAFF	TGTGCCAGCACGGGAGGCCGTGTTAGCACTGAAGCTTTCTTT
TRBJ1-2	.	TRBV5-1	15	.	CASTSGLGTNYGYTF	TGCGCCAGCACCTCCGGGCTCGGGACTAACTATGGCTACACCTTC
TRBJ2-7	.	TRBV7-8	11	.	CASSLQYEQYF	TGTGCCAGCAGCCTTCAGTACGAGCAGTACTTC
TRBJ1-1	.	TRBV18	15	.	CASSPPTPEGTEAFF	TGTGCCAGCTCACCACCGACCCCGGAGGGCACTGAAGCTTTCTTT
TRBJ2-3	.	TRBV7-9	13	.	CASTGYILDTQYF	TGTGCCAGCACAGGGTATATCTTAGATACGCAGTATTTT
TRBJ2-5	TRBD2	TRBV27	13	.	CASSWGGTETQYF	TGTGCCAGCAGTTGGGGGGGGACCGAGACCCAGTACTTC
TRBJ1-2	TRBD1	TRBV5-1	15	.	CASSPRTGTNYGYTF	TGCGCCAGCAGCCCCCGGACAGGGACTAACTATGGCTACACCTTC
TRBJ1-5	TRBD1	TRBV2	18	.	CASRNVHRWTGGGQPQHF	TGTGCCAGCCGAAATGTACACCGATGGACAGGGGGAGGTCAGCCCCAGCATTTT
TRBJ1-4	TRBD1	TRBV5-8	14	.	CASSPGQGSEKLFF	TGTGCCAGCAGCCCGGGACAGGGATCAGAAAAACTGTTTTTT
TRBJ2-6	TRBD2	TRBV27	20	.	CASSLFSSGISSDWANVLTF	TGTGCCAGCAGTTTATTCTCCAGCGGGATCTCCTCGGACTGGGCCAACGTCCTGACTTTC
TRBJ2-4	.	TRBV7-9	18	.	CASSLGQYESRAKNIQYF	TGTGCCAGCAGCTTAGGACAATATGAAAGCCGGGCCAAAAACATTCAGTACTTC
TRBJ2-1	TRBD2	TRBV9	16	.	CASSVGSGLGTNEQFF	TGTGCCAGCAGCGTAGGTTCGGGACTAGGGACCAATGAGCAGTTCTTC
TRBJ2-1	TRBD2	TRBV4-1	16	.	CASSQGPLAEHNEQFF	TGCGCCAGCAGCCAAGGTCCCCTAGCGGAACACAATGAGCAGTTCTTC
TRBJ2-2	.	TRBV9	14	.	CASGLGHSTGELFF	TGTGCCAGTGGTCTGGGACACTCGACCGGGGAGCTGTTTTTT
TRBJ1-4	.	TRBV2	15	.	CASTRDHGGNEKLFF	TGTGCCAGCACCCGAGACCACGGGGGAAATGAAAAACTGTTTTTT
TRBJ2-7	TRBD2	TRBV7-9	15	.	CASSKLAGRSYEQYF	TGTGCCAGCAGCAAATTAGCGGGAAGGTCCTACGAGCAGTACTTC
TRBJ2-1	TRBD1	TRBV7-6	14	once	CASSLVNRGNEQFF	TGTGCCAGCAGCTTAGTGAACAGGGGGAATGAGCAGTTCTTC
TRBJ2-3	TRBD2	TRBV29-1	16	.	CSVTQTSGRAADTQYF	TGCAGCGTAACTCAGACTAGCGGGAGGGCCGCAGATACGCAGTATTTT
TRBJ2-3	TRBD2	TRBV6-6	15	.	CASSRLAGDSDTQYF	TGTGCCAGCAGCCGACTAGCGGGCGATTCAGATACGCAGTATTTT
TRBJ2-3	TRBD2	TRBV28	18	.	CASSITGTSGTATDTQYF	TGTGCCAGCAGCATAACCGGGACTAGCGGAACGGCGACAGATACGCAGTATTTT
TRBJ1-1	.	TRBV30	13	.	CAWSGNRETEAFF	TGTGCCTGGAGTGGGAACAGGGAGACTGAAGCTTTCTTT
TRBJ2-5	TRBD1	TRBV27	13	.	CARAGGAWETQYF	TGTGCCAGAGCAGGGGGCGCGTGGGAGACCCAGTACTTC
TRBJ1-1	.	TRBV18	13	.	CASSPTANTEAFF	TGTGCCAGCTCACCGACTGCGAACACTGAAGCTTTCTTT
TRBJ2-5	.	TRBV11-3	14	.	CASSGRGYGETQYF	TGTGCCAGCAGCGGTCGGGGGTATGGGGAGACCCAGTACTTC
TRBJ2-7	.	TRBV5-6	15	.	CASSLELVNSYEQYF	TGTGCCAGCAGCTTGGAACTAGTCAACTCCTACGAGCAGTACTTC
TRBJ2-3	TRBD1	TRBV11-3	16	.	CASRRTGTGPQETQYF	TGTGCCAGCAGGCGTACCGGGACAGGACCACAGGAGACGCAGTATTTT